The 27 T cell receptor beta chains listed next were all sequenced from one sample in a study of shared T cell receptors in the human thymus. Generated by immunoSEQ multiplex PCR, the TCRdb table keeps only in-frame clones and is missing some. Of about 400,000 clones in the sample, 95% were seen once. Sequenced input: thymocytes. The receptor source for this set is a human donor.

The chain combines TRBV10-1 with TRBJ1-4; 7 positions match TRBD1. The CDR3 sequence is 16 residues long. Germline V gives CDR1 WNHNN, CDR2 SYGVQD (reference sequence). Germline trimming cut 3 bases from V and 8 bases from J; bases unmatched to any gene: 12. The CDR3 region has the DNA TGCGCCAGCAGTGACTTCCCAGACAGGGCCAGGGAAAAACTGTTTTTT. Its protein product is CASSDFPDRAREKLFF.

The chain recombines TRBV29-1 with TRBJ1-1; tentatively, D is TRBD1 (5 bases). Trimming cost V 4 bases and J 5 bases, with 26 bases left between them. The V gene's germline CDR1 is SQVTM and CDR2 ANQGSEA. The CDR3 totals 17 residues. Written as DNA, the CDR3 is TGCAGCGTTGTACCCAGCCAGGGACCCTTCTCGGCAACTGAAGCTTTCTTT. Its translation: CSVVPSQGPFSATEAFF.

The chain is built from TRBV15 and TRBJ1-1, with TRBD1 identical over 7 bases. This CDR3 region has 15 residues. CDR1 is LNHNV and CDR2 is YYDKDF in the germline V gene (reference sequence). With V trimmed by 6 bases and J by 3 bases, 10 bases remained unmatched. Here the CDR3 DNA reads TGTGCCACCAGTGGGAGGAGAGGGGGCGACACTGAAGCTTTCTTT. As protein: CATSGRRGGDTEAFF. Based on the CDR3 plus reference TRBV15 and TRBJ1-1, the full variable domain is DAMVIQNPRYQVTQFGKPVTLSCSQTLNHNVMYWYQQKSSQAPKLLFHYYDKDFNNEADTPDNFQSRRPNTSFCFLDIRSPGLGDTAMYLCATSGRRGGDTEAFFGQGTRLTVV.

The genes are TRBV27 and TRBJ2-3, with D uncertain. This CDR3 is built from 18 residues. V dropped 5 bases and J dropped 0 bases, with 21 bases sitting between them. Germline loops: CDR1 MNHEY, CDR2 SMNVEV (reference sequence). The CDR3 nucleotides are TGTGCCAGCAGTCAAGATATCCTACGGATAGCTAGCACAGATACGCAGTATTTT. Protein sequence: CASSQDILRIASTDTQYF.

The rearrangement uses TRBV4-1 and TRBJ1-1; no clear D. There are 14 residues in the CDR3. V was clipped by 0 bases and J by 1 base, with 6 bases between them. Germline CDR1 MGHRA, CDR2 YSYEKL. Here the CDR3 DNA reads TGCGCCAGCAGCCAAGAAGAGGGGAACACTGAAGCTTTCTTT. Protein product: CASSQEEGNTEAFF.

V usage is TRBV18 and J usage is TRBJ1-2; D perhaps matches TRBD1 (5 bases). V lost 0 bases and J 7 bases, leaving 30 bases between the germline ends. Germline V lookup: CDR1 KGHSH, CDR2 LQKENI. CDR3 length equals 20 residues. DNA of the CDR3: TGTGCCAGCTCACCACCCCCTCCGGGGCCCTTCCCTAAACAATTCTGTGGCTACACCTTC. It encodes CASSPPPPGPFPKQFCGYTF.

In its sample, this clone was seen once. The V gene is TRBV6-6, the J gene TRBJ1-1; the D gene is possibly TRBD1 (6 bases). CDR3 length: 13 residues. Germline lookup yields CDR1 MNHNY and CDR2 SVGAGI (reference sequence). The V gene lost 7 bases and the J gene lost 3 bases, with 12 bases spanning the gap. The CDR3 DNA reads TGTGCCAGCATACACAGGGTGGACACTGAAGCTTTCTTT. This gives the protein CASIHRVDTEAFF.

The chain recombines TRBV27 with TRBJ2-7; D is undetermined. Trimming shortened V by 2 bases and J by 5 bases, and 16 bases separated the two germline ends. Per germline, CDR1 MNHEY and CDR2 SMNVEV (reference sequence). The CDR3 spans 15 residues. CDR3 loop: CASSLKAWLSHEQYF. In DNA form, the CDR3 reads TGTGCCAGCAGTTTAAAGGCTTGGCTCAGTCACGAGCAGTACTTC.

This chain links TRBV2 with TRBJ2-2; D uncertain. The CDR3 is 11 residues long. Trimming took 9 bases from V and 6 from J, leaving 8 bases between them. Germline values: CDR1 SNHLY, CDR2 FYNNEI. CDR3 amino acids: CARRRAGELFF. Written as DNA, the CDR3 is TGTGCCAGGCGTAGGGCCGGGGAGCTGTTTTTT.

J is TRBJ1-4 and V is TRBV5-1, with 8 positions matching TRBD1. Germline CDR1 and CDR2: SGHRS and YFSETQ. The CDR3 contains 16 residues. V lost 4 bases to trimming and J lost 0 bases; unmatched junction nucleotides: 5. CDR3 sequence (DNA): TGCGCCAGCAGCACGGGACAGGCGCCAACTAATGAAAAACTGTTTTTT. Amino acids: CASSTGQAPTNEKLFF.

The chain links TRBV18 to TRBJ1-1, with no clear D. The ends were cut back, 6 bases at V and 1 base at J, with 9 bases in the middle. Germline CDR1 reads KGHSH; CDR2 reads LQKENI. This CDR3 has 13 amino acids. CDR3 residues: CASSSGGNTEAFF. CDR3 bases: TGTGCCAGCTCGTCCGGTGGGAACACTGAAGCTTTCTTT. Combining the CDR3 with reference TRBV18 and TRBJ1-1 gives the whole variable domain NAGVMQNPRHLVRRRGQEARLRCSPMKGHSHVYWYRQLPEEGLKFMVYLQKENIIDESGMPKERFSAEFPKEGPSILRIQQVVRGDSAAYFCASSSGGNTEAFFGQGTRLTVV.

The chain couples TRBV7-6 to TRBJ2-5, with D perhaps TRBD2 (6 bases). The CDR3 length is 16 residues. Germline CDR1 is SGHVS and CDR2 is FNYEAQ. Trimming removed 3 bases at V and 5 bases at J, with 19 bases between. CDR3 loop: CASSLAGPGWGETQYF. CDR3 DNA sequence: TGTGCCAGCAGCTTGGCGGGACCTGGGTGGGGGGAGACCCAGTACTTC.

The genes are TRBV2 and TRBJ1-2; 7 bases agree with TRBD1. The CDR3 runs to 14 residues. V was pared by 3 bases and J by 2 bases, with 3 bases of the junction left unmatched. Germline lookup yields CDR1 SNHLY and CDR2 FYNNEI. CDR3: CASSEGGQNYGYTF. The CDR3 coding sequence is TGTGCCAGCAGTGAGGGGGGACAGAACTATGGCTACACCTTC. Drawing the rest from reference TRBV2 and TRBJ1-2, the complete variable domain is EPEVTQTPSHQVTQMGQEVILRCVPISNHLYFYWYRQILGQKVEFLVSFYNNEISEKSEIFDDQFSVERPDGSNFTLKIRSTKLEDSAMYFCASSEGGQNYGYTFGSGTRLTVV.

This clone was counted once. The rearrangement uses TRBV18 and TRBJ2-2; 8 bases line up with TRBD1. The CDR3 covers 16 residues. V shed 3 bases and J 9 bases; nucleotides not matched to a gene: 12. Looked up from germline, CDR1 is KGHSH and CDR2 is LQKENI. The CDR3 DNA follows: TGTGCCAGCTCACCGACGAAGGGACAGGTCCAGAGGGAGCTGTTTTTT. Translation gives CASSPTKGQVQRELFF.

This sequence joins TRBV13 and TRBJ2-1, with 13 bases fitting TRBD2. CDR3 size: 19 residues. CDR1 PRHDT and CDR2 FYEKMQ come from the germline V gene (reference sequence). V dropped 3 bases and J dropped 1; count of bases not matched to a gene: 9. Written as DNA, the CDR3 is TGTGCCAGCAGCTTCGTGGGACTAGCGGGACGTCCGTCCTACAATGAGCAGTTCTTC. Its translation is CASSFVGLAGRPSYNEQFF.

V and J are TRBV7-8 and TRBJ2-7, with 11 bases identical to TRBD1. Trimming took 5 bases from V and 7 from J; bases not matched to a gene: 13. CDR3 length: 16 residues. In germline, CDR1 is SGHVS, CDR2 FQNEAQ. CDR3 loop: CASSLRSGTGGQEQYF. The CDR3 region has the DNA TGTGCCAGCAGCCTTCGCTCCGGGACAGGGGGTCAAGAGCAGTACTTC.

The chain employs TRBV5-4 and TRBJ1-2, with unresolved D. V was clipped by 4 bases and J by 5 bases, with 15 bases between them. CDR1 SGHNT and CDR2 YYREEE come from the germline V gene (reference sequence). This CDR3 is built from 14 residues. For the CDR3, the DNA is TGTGCCAGCAGCGGCCGCTCAGTTGATTATGGCTACACCTTC. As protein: CASSGRSVDYGYTF.

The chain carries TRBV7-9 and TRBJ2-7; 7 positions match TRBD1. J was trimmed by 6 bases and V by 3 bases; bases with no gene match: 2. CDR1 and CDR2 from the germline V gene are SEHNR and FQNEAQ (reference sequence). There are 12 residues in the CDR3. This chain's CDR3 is CASSFDRAEQYF. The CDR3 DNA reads TGTGCCAGCAGCTTCGACAGGGCCGAGCAGTACTTC.

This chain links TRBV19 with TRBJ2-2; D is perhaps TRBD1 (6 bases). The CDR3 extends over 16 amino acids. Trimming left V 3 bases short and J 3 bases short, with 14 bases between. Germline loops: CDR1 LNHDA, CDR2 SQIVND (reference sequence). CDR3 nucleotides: TGTGCCAGTAGTATCATGAATGGGACACACACCGGGGAGCTGTTTTTT. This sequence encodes CASSIMNGTHTGELFF.

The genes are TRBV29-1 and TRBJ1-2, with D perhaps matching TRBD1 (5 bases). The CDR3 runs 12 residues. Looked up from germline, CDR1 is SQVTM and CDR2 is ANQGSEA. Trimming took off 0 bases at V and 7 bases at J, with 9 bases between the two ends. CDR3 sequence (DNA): TGCAGCGTTGAAGATATCGGGGGTGGCTACACCTTC. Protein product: CSVEDIGGGYTF.

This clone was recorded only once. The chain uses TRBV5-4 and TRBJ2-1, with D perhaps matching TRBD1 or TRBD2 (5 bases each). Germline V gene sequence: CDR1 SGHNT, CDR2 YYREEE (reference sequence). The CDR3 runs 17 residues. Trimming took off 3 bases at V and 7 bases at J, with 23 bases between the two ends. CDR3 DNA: TGTGCCAGCAGCTGGGACGCTAGTGTCTGGAGTGGGAATGAGCAGTTCTTC. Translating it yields CASSWDASVWSGNEQFF.

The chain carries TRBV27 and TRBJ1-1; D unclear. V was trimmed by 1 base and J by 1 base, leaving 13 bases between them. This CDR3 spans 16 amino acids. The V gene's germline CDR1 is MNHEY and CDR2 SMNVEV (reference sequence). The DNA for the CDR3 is TGTGCCAGCAGTTTATTGAGGGTAGAGGGGAACACTGAAGCTTTCTTT. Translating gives CASSLLRVEGNTEAFF.

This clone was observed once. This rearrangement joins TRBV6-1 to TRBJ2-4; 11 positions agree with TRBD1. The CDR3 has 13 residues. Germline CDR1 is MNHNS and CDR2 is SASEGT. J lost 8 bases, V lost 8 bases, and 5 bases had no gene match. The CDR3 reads CASGDRGRHIQYF. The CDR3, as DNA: TGTGCCAGCGGGGACAGGGGGAGGCACATTCAGTACTTC.

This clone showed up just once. CDR3 in amino acids: CASSGTGDNTGELFF. DNA for the CDR3: TGTGCCAGCAGTGGAACAGGGGATAACACCGGGGAGCTGTTTTTT. The chain has TRBV6-1 and TRBJ2-2; 7 bases map to TRBD1. J lost 2 bases, V lost 4 bases, and 4 bases had no gene match. CDR3 length equals 15 residues. Germline V gene sequence: CDR1 MNHNS, CDR2 SASEGT.

The CDR3 nucleotides are TGTGCCAGCAGTAGGCTTTTCTTTTATGACACCATATATTTT. Translation: CASSRLFFYDTIYF. This rearrangement joins TRBV6-6 to TRBJ1-3; D is uncertain. The CDR3 spans 14 residues. With 5 bases removed from V and 8 bases from J, the gap between germline ends came to 16 bases. CDR1 and CDR2 (germline): MNHNY, SVGAGI (reference sequence).

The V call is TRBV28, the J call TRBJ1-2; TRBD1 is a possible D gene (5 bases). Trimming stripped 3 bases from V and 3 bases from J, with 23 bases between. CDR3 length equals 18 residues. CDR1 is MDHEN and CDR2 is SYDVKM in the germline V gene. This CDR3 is CASSLVFWGVGVDYGYTF. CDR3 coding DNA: TGTGCCAGCAGTTTGGTTTTTTGGGGCGTGGGAGTGGACTATGGCTACACCTTC.

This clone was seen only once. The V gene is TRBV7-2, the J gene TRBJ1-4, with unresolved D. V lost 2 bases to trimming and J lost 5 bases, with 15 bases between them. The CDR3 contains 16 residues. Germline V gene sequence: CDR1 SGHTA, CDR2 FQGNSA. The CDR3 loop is CASSLSILSENEKLFF. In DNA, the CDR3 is TGTGCCAGCAGCTTAAGCATTCTGTCGGAGAATGAAAAACTGTTTTTT.